A selection of T cell receptor beta chains follows, all from one sample in a study of response to subunit inactivated influenza vaccine. TCRdb re-analysed the RT-PCR reads in MiXCR, keeping a single row per CDR3 protein. The repertoire holds about 780,000 distinct CDR3 sequences, with 18% as singletons. Sequencing used PBMCs from blood, obtained 5 to 6 days after vaccination. These receptors originate from a man aged 45-65 years who received an inactivated influenza vaccine. Each CDR3 is given with its conserved first and last residue. The order of the fields is D gene, clone size, V gene, J gene, CDR3 DNA, CDR3 protein. A D gene is named only where the DNA matches it firmly. Expanded clones are given a class, and other clones once, few, many or no size at all.

D: .; size: many; V: TRBV5-1; J: TRBJ2-7; DNA: TGCGCCAGCAGCTTCACCAGTCAGGAAAGACAGATAACCTACGAGCAGTACTTC; CDR3: CASSFTSQERQITYEQYF
D: .; size: once; V: TRBV3-1; J: TRBJ2-3; DNA: TGTGCCAGCAGCCCCACGAGCCTAGACTCAAGCACAGATACGCAGTATTTT; CDR3: CASSPTSLDSSTDTQYF
D: .; size: .; V: TRBV11-2; J: TRBJ2-1; DNA: TGTGCCAGCAGCTTAGTCTCGTGGGTCTCGGTGAATGAGCAGTTCTTC; CDR3: CASSLVSWVSVNEQFF
D: TRBD1; size: few; V: TRBV4-1; J: TRBJ2-7; DNA: TGCGCCAGCAGCAGCCGGGACAGGGGCAAACAGGACTACGAGCAGTACTTC; CDR3: CASSSRDRGKQDYEQYF
D: TRBD2; size: .; V: TRBV29-1; J: TRBJ2-3; DNA: TGCAGCGCTCGGCGGTTAGCGGGGGGAGATACGCAGTATTTT; CDR3: CSARRLAGGDTQYF
D: .; size: few; V: TRBV3-1; J: TRBJ2-7; DNA: TGTGCCAGCAGCCAAGTTCACAGCTGGTACTTC; CDR3: CASSQVHSWYF
D: TRBD1; size: .; V: TRBV5-1; J: TRBJ1-6; DNA: TGCGCCAGCAGCATCGCGACAGGGGTCGTTTCACCCCTCCACTTT; CDR3: CASSIATGVVSPLHF
D: TRBD2; size: .; V: TRBV20-1; J: TRBJ2-1; DNA: TGCAGTGCGAAACTACTAGCGGGCTACAATGAGCAGTTCTTC; CDR3: CSAKLLAGYNEQFF
D: TRBD2; size: many; V: TRBV20-1; J: TRBJ2-5; DNA: TGCAGTGCCAACGTGGCGGGAGCCTCACAAGAGACCCAGTACTTC; CDR3: CSANVAGASQETQYF
D: .; size: .; V: TRBV2; J: TRBJ2-7; DNA: TGTGCCAGCATGAAGACCCGGGGTTACGAGCAGTACTTC; CDR3: CASMKTRGYEQYF
D: .; size: many; V: TRBV6-5; J: TRBJ2-7; DNA: TGTGCCAGCAGTTCCGATGCGGGGGAGCAGTACTTC; CDR3: CASSSDAGEQYF
D: TRBD1; size: .; V: TRBV7-2; J: TRBJ2-7; DNA: TGTGCCAGCAGCTTGTCCGGGACAGGGGAATACGAGCAGTACTTC; CDR3: CASSLSGTGEYEQYF
D: TRBD2; size: .; V: TRBV12-3/TRBV12-4; J: TRBJ2-5; DNA: TGTGCCAGCAGTTTTAGCGGGGGGTCTGTGACCCAGTACTTC; CDR3: CASSFSGGSVTQYF
D: .; size: few; V: TRBV10-3; J: TRBJ1-4; DNA: TGTGCCATCAGTGCAAGAGGACAGCCGAATGAAAAACTGTTTTTT; CDR3: CAISARGQPNEKLFF
D: .; size: few; V: TRBV28; J: TRBJ2-6; DNA: TGTGCCAGCAGACTCTACAGGTCTGGGGCCAACGTCCTGACTTTC; CDR3: CASRLYRSGANVLTF
D: .; size: .; V: TRBV12-3/TRBV12-4; J: TRBJ2-6; DNA: TGTGCCAGCAGTTTAGGGCAGGATGGGGCCAACGTCCTGACTTTC; CDR3: CASSLGQDGANVLTF
D: .; size: many; V: TRBV20-1; J: TRBJ2-7; DNA: TGCAGTGCTAGAGATCCCCTAGTGTCAATGGCCTACGAGCAGTACTTC; CDR3: CSARDPLVSMAYEQYF
D: TRBD1; size: few; V: TRBV20-1; J: TRBJ2-7; DNA: TGCAGCGCCGACCCCCGGGACAGGGCCTACGAGCAGTACTTC; CDR3: CSADPRDRAYEQYF
D: .; size: .; V: TRBV6-2/TRBV6-3; J: TRBJ1-2; DNA: TGTGCCAGCAGTTACTCGATCGGACACTATGGCTACACCTTC; CDR3: CASSYSIGHYGYTF
D: .; size: .; V: TRBV20-1; J: TRBJ1-6; DNA: TGCAGTGCTAGAGTTATGGGCAGGTCGAATTCACCCCTCCACTTT; CDR3: CSARVMGRSNSPLHF
D: TRBD2; size: .; V: TRBV6-5; J: TRBJ2-1; DNA: TGTGCCAGCAGTTATCTAGCGGGGGTCGGGGTCAATGAGCAGTTCTTC; CDR3: CASSYLAGVGVNEQFF
D: TRBD2; size: .; V: TRBV15; J: TRBJ2-1; DNA: TGTGCCACCAGCAGAGATTTTGATCCCCTAGCGGGGGGGCCCCCTGAGCAGTTCTTC; CDR3: CATSRDFDPLAGGPPEQFF
D: .; size: many; V: TRBV20-1; J: TRBJ2-1; DNA: TGCAGTGCGACCGGGGATATCTCCTACAATGAGCAGTTCTTC; CDR3: CSATGDISYNEQFF
D: .; size: .; V: TRBV7-2; J: TRBJ2-1; DNA: TGTGCCAGCAGCTTAGCGAAAGTCGCGAATGAGCAGTTCTTC; CDR3: CASSLAKVANEQFF
D: TRBD2; size: once; V: TRBV11-2; J: TRBJ2-3; DNA: TGTGCCAGCAGCTTAAGTGGGGCATGGCGGGGGGACACAGATACGCAGTATTTT; CDR3: CASSLSGAWRGDTDTQYF
D: TRBD1; size: many; V: TRBV29-1; J: TRBJ2-1; DNA: TGCAGCGTTGAACTAGGGCAGGGGGCTTATGAGCAGTTCTTC; CDR3: CSVELGQGAYEQFF
D: TRBD1; size: .; V: TRBV4-3; J: TRBJ2-7; DNA: TGCGCCAGCAGCCAAGAGACAGGGGCGGCGGATAGGTCCTACGAGCAGTACTTC; CDR3: CASSQETGAADRSYEQYF
D: TRBD2; size: once; V: TRBV6-1; J: TRBJ2-7; DNA: TGTGCCGGCAGGAGTAATAGCGGGGGTCGAGACTACGAGCAGTACTTC; CDR3: CAGRSNSGGRDYEQYF
D: .; size: few; V: TRBV9; J: TRBJ1-2; DNA: TGTGCCAGCAGCGTAGCAGGGATTAACTATGGCTACACCTTC; CDR3: CASSVAGINYGYTF
D: .; size: .; V: TRBV12-3/TRBV12-4; J: TRBJ2-1; DNA: TGTGCCAGCAGGGGAGGGGGGTCCTACAATGAGCAGTTCTTC; CDR3: CASRGGGSYNEQFF
D: TRBD2; size: .; V: TRBV4-2; J: TRBJ2-2; DNA: TGTGCCAGCAGAGCGACTAGCGGGGACACCGGGGAGCTGTTTTTT; CDR3: CASRATSGDTGELFF
D: .; size: .; V: TRBV4-2; J: TRBJ2-7; DNA: TGTCCCAGCAGCCAAGTTCTCGAGAGCGAGCAGTACTTC; CDR3: CPSSQVLESEQYF
D: TRBD2; size: few; V: TRBV4-1; J: TRBJ2-3; DNA: TGCGCCAGCAGCCGACGGGAGGCAGATACGCAGTATTTT; CDR3: CASSRREADTQYF
D: .; size: many; V: TRBV12-3/TRBV12-4; J: TRBJ1-1; DNA: TGTGCCAGCAGTTTTAAGGTGAACACTGAAGCTTTCTTT; CDR3: CASSFKVNTEAFF
D: TRBD2; size: few; V: TRBV9; J: TRBJ2-1; DNA: TGTGCCAGCAGCGTAGTCGGGGGAGGGGTCTACAATGAGCAGTTCTTC; CDR3: CASSVVGGGVYNEQFF
D: .; size: .; V: TRBV20-1; J: TRBJ2-1; DNA: TGCAGTGCCCCCCGAATTAAGGGGCATAACTACAATGAGCAGTTCTTC; CDR3: CSAPRIKGHNYNEQFF
D: TRBD1; size: .; V: TRBV20-1; J: TRBJ2-1; DNA: TGCAGTGCCCCTCTAGGACAGGGTTTTTTTGATGAGCAGTTCTTC; CDR3: CSAPLGQGFFDEQFF
D: TRBD1; size: .; V: TRBV20-1; J: TRBJ1-2; DNA: TGCAGTGCCACCCCAGGGGGGAACTATGGCTACACCTTC; CDR3: CSATPGGNYGYTF
D: .; size: .; V: TRBV7-3; J: TRBJ2-1; DNA: TGTGCCAGCAGCTTAACGAGGGACGAGTCAGATGAGCAGTTCTTC; CDR3: CASSLTRDESDEQFF
D: .; size: few; V: TRBV11-2; J: TRBJ2-1; DNA: TGTGCCAGCAGCCCCAGGGGAAGTGCCTACAATGAGCAGTTCTTC; CDR3: CASSPRGSAYNEQFF
D: .; size: .; V: TRBV7-9; J: TRBJ2-5; DNA: TGTGCCAGCAGCCTTCTTCAGACAACCCAAGAGACCCAGTACTTC; CDR3: CASSLLQTTQETQYF
D: TRBD2; size: .; V: TRBV27; J: TRBJ2-7; DNA: TGTGCCAGCAGTGTCGGACTAGCGAGGACCGAGCAGTACTTC; CDR3: CASSVGLARTEQYF
D: .; size: few; V: TRBV6-5; J: TRBJ1-5; DNA: TGTGCCAGCAGTTACTCCGCAGGGTGGGGCCAGCATTTT; CDR3: CASSYSAGWGQHF
D: .; size: .; V: TRBV5-1; J: TRBJ2-2; DNA: TGCGCCAGTACAGGTCTCGACACCGGGGAGCTGTTTTTT; CDR3: CASTGLDTGELFF
D: .; size: few; V: TRBV20-1; J: TRBJ2-4; DNA: TGCAGTGCGATTGGGGACCTAGCCAAAAACATTCAGTACTTC; CDR3: CSAIGDLAKNIQYF
D: TRBD2; size: .; V: TRBV20-1; J: TRBJ2-3; DNA: TGCAGTGCTAGATCCCTAGCGGGAGGGGGCACAGATACGCAGTATTTT; CDR3: CSARSLAGGGTDTQYF
D: TRBD1; size: many; V: TRBV20-1; J: TRBJ2-5; DNA: TGCAGTGCTCGCAGGGGGTTAGAGACCCAGTACTTC; CDR3: CSARRGLETQYF
D: .; size: few; V: TRBV28; J: TRBJ2-7; DNA: TGTGCCAGCAGTTGGTCCGAGGGGTTGAACGAGCAGTACTTC; CDR3: CASSWSEGLNEQYF
D: .; size: .; V: TRBV10-3; J: TRBJ1-2; DNA: TGTGCCATCAGAACGACGGACAGTGTAGGCTATGGCTACACCTTC; CDR3: CAIRTTDSVGYGYTF
D: .; size: .; V: TRBV7-2; J: TRBJ2-1; DNA: TGTGCCAGCAGCATCCGGGACCCGTTCAATGAGCAGTTCTTC; CDR3: CASSIRDPFNEQFF
D: .; size: .; V: TRBV6-5; J: TRBJ2-1; DNA: TGTGCCAGCAGTTACTCGAGTGAGGCGGGTGAGCAGTTCTTC; CDR3: CASSYSSEAGEQFF